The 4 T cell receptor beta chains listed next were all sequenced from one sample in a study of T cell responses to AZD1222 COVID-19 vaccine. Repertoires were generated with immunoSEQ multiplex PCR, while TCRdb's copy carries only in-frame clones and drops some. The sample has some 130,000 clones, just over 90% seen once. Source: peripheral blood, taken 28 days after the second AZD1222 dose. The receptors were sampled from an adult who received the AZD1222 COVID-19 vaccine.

As DNA, the CDR3 is TGCGCCAGCAGCTTGCGCCCAGAGAACACTGAAGCTTTCTTT. Protein: CASSLRPENTEAFF. The chain has TRBV5-1 and TRBJ1-1; unclear D gene. CDR1 is SGHRS, CDR2 YFSETQ, per germline. V lost 1 base and J lost 1, with 8 bases in between. This CDR3 has 14 amino acids.

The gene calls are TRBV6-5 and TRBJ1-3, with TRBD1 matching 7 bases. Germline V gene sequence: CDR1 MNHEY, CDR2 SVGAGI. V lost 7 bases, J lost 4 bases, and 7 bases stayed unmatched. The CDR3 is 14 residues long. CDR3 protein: CASTRGGTGNTIYF. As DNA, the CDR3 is TGTGCCAGCACCAGGGGGGGTACAGGAAACACCATATATTTT.

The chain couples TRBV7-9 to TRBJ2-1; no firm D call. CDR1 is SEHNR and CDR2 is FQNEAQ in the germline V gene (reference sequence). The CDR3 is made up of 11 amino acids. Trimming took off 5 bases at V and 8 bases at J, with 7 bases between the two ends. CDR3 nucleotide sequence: TGTGCCAGCAGCCCCTATGATGAGCAGTTCTTC. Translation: CASSPYDEQFF.

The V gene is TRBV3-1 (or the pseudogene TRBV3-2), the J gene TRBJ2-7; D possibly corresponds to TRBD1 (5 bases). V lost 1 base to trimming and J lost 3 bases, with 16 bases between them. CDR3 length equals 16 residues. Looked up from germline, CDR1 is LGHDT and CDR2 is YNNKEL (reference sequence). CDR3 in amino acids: CASSQAGRTRDYEQYF. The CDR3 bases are TGTGCCAGCAGCCAAGCTGGTCGGACAAGGGACTACGAGCAGTACTTC.